Listed below are T cell receptor beta chains from one sample, sequenced in a study of blood T cell repertoires in COVID-19. Libraries were prepared by immunoSEQ multiplex PCR; TCRdb keeps only in-frame clonotypes and omits some of them. The repertoire holds under 150,000 clones, 65% to 90% seen once, with roughly 2.3% in the top ten. Sequencing was done on a sample of PBMCs or T cells enriched from blood (not recorded which). The receptors derive from a woman aged 50 to 60 who had recovered from COVID-19. CDR3s include the opening cysteine and the closing phenylalanine or tryptophan. Each record gives: V gene, clone size, J gene, CDR3 length, D gene, CDR3 DNA, CDR3 protein. A D gene is named only where the DNA matches it firmly. A clone size is listed for some rows: how often the clone was seen (once, few, many), or a class if it is expanded.

TRBV5-6,NA,TRBJ1-2,14,NA,TGTGCCAGCAGCTTGGTTGCAGGGAAGGATGGCTACACCTTC,CASSLVAGKDGYTF
TRBV6-6,NA,TRBJ2-7,18,NA,TGTGCCAGCAGTCTTGCCTTAAAGCCGGGACTCAACTCCTACGAGCAGTACTTC,CASSLALKPGLNSYEQYF
TRBV12-3/TRBV12-4,few,TRBJ2-7,12,NA,TGTGCCAGCAGCGTCGGGTCCTACGAGCAGTACTTC,CASSVGSYEQYF
TRBV6-2/TRBV6-3,once,TRBJ1-2,15,TRBD1,TGTGCCAGCAGTTACGGGGGACAGGGATCCTATGGCTACACCTTC,CASSYGGQGSYGYTF
TRBV19,NA,TRBJ2-3,15,TRBD2,TGTGCCAGTAGTATTGTCGGGGGGGCCGCAGATACGCAGTATTTT,CASSIVGGAADTQYF
TRBV18,NA,TRBJ2-7,17,TRBD2,TGTGCCAGCTCACCAGGGACTAGCGGGGTATACTCCTACGAGCAGTACTTC,CASSPGTSGVYSYEQYF
TRBV7-9,NA,TRBJ1-1,14,NA,TGTGCCAGCAGCTTAGATAGGGGGAACACTGAAGCTTTCTTT,CASSLDRGNTEAFF
TRBV2,NA,TRBJ1-2,14,TRBD1,TGTGCCAGCAGTGGGACAGGGGGTTCGCATGGCTACACCTTC,CASSGTGGSHGYTF
TRBV19,NA,TRBJ2-7,16,TRBD1,TGTGCCAGTAGTCTCACCGGGACAGGGAAATCCTACGAGCAGTACTTC,CASSLTGTGKSYEQYF
TRBV5-4,NA,TRBJ1-1,13,NA,TGTGCCAGCAGCTTGAGCGCGAACACTGAAGCTTTCTTT,CASSLSANTEAFF
TRBV5-6,NA,TRBJ2-7,13,NA,TGTGCCAGCAGCCAGGATAACTCCTACGAGCAGTACTTC,CASSQDNSYEQYF
TRBV5-1,NA,TRBJ2-1,19,TRBD2,TGCGCCAGCAGCCTAGGGACTAGCGGGGGGGCTTTGCCCTACAATGAGCAGTTCTTC,CASSLGTSGGALPYNEQFF
TRBV7-9,NA,TRBJ2-1,14,NA,TGTGCCAGCAGCCTCACGGGGATCTACAATGAGCAGTTCTTC,CASSLTGIYNEQFF
TRBV4-1,NA,TRBJ2-5,14,NA,TGCGCCAGCAGCCAAGGGCCAGGGGAAGAGACCCAGTACTTC,CASSQGPGEETQYF
TRBV14,NA,TRBJ1-2,16,NA,TGTGCCAGCAGCCAAGATCTAAACAGGGTTGGATATGGCTACACCTTC,CASSQDLNRVGYGYTF
TRBV4-2,NA,TRBJ1-2,17,NA,TGTGCCAGCAGCCAATCGCCCGGGGGGGAATCTAACTATGGCTACACCTTC,CASSQSPGGESNYGYTF
TRBV15,once,TRBJ1-5,19,NA,TGTGCCACCAGCAGAGATGCCGGAAAATTTGAGGTGGGCAATCAGCCCCAGCATTTT,CATSRDAGKFEVGNQPQHF
TRBV9,few,TRBJ1-6,14,NA,TGTGCCAGCACGCGGACAGCGATTAATTCACCCCTCCACTTT,CASTRTAINSPLHF
TRBV10-1,NA,TRBJ2-2,16,TRBD1,TGCGCCAGCACCCCAGGAAGGGGGCGAGACACCGGGGAGCTGTTTTTT,CASTPGRGRDTGELFF
TRBV19,once,TRBJ1-2,15,TRBD1,TGTGCCAGTAGTAGCCGGGACAGGGGGAACTATGGCTACACCTTC,CASSSRDRGNYGYTF
TRBV27,NA,TRBJ2-1,11,NA,TGTGCCAGCAGGAGGTGGGATGAGCAGTTCTTC,CASRRWDEQFF
TRBV19,NA,TRBJ2-1,15,TRBD1,TGTGCCAGTAGTTCTCTTACAGGGGCCTACAATGAGCAGTTCTTC,CASSSLTGAYNEQFF
TRBV3-1/TRBV3-2,NA,TRBJ1-2,17,NA,TGTGCCAGCAGCCAAGATGGAGCGACGGAAGCTAACTATGGCTACACCTTC,CASSQDGATEANYGYTF
TRBV7-9,NA,TRBJ2-5,14,NA,TGTGCCAGCAGCTTATGGACAGTCCAAGAGACCCAGTACTTC,CASSLWTVQETQYF
TRBV19,NA,TRBJ1-1,15,NA,TGTGCCAGTATACGAACAGGGAAGGGCGATCGAGGAGCTTTCTTT,CASIRTGKGDRGAFF
TRBV6-5,NA,TRBJ1-1,14,TRBD1,TGTGCCAGCAACCCGGACAGGGCTAACACTGAAGCTTTCTTT,CASNPDRANTEAFF